The 23 T cell receptor beta chains given below trace back to one sample, sequenced in a study of control samples from healthy donors and cancer patients (TCRdb year 2020). Receptor libraries were prepared by the immunoSEQ multiplex PCR assay. Entries here come from immuneACCESS through TCRdb and include only in-frame sequences with V and J called. Some clones fail to appear in such tables; in the studies checked, an unresolved V gene covers under half of the shortfall, and the cause of the remainder is unknown. The record for this sample contains 150,000 to 200,000 clones. Of the sample, around 2% is held by the ten largest clones. Sequencing was performed on blood. These receptor sequences come from a woman in her 30s in good health.

The chain uses TRBV27 and TRBJ2-7; a possible D gene is TRBD2 (5 bases). Germline assignment: CDR1 MNHEY and CDR2 SMNVEV (reference sequence). Trimming cost V 5 bases and J 2 bases, with 13 bases left between them. The CDR3 loop spans 14 amino acids. In nucleotides, the CDR3 is TGTGCCAGCAGTCCGGCGGGCAGGACCTACGAGCAGTACTTC. Translated, it gives CASSPAGRTYEQYF.

V is TRBV28 and J is TRBJ1-6; D ambiguous. The CDR3 spans 10 residues. V gave up 8 bases and J gave up 4 bases, with 0 bases separating them. In germline, CDR1 is MDHEN, CDR2 SYDVKM. The CDR3 spells CASYNSPLHF. DNA of the CDR3: TGTGCCAGCTATAATTCACCCCTCCACTTT.

The CDR3 sequence is CASSPPQTGAPMMLTYYEQYF. The CDR3 DNA follows: TGTGCCAGCTCACCACCTCAGACAGGGGCTCCTATGATGCTTACCTACTACGAGCAGTACTTC. The rearrangement joins TRBV18 to TRBJ2-7, with TRBD1 identical over 8 bases. V lost 0 bases, J lost 3 bases, and 22 bases stayed unmatched. In germline, CDR1 is KGHSH, CDR2 LQKENI. This CDR3 is 21 amino acids long. Combining the CDR3 with reference TRBV18 and TRBJ2-7 gives the whole variable domain NAGVMQNPRHLVRRRGQEARLRCSPMKGHSHVYWYRQLPEEGLKFMVYLQKENIIDESGMPKERFSAEFPKEGPSILRIQQVVRGDSAAYFCASSPPQTGAPMMLTYYEQYFGPGTRLTVT.

This rearrangement joins TRBV28 to TRBJ1-5; D may be TRBD1 (5 bases). The CDR3 consists of 15 residues. CDR1 is MDHEN and CDR2 is SYDVKM in the germline V gene. The V gene lost 7 bases and the J gene lost 6 bases, with 19 bases spanning the gap. Written as DNA, the CDR3 is TGTGCCAGCAATATACCGCCGGGACTGGGTCAGCCCCAGCATTTT. Encoded protein: CASNIPPGLGQPQHF.

The chain links TRBV7-8 to TRBJ1-1; TRBD1 agrees at 9 bases. The germline CDR1 and CDR2 sequences are SGHVS and FQNEAQ. Unmatched junction bases numbered 5, after V lost 5 bases and J lost 1 base. The CDR3 sequence is 15 residues long. DNA of the CDR3: TGTGCCAGCAGCGCACAGGGGGCGAAGAACACTGAAGCTTTCTTT. Translating gives CASSAQGAKNTEAFF.

The rearrangement links TRBV28 to TRBJ1-4; no clear D gene. The V and J ends lost 4 bases and 3 bases respectively, with 12 bases between them. This CDR3 spans 15 amino acids. Germline CDR1 reads MDHEN; CDR2 reads SYDVKM. The CDR3 loop reads CASSSSRESNEKLFF. DNA for the CDR3: TGTGCCAGCAGTTCGAGTCGGGAGTCTAATGAAAAACTGTTTTTT.

CDR3 bases: TGTGCCAGCAGCTTGGGACTTTATAGCAATCAGCCCCAGCATTTT. Residues: CASSLGLYSNQPQHF. The chain joins TRBV5-6 to TRBJ1-5; D not certain. CDR3 size: 15 residues. Germline CDR1 reads SGHDT; CDR2 reads YYEEEE. V shed 0 bases and J shed 0 bases, with 7 bases lying between them.

V usage is TRBV6-5 and J usage is TRBJ1-3; D uncertain. This CDR3 comprises 16 residues. Deletions cut 1 base from V and 0 bases from J, with 10 bases between. Germline lookup yields CDR1 MNHEY and CDR2 SVGAGI. CDR3 nucleotides: TGTGCCAGCAGTTACTTATCCACAAGCTCTGGAAACACCATATATTTT. It specifies CASSYLSTSSGNTIYF.

The gene calls are TRBV6-6 and TRBJ2-7; 7 positions match TRBD1. After removal of 6 bases from V and 3 bases from J, the junction contained 11 bases not matched to a gene. The CDR3 spans 15 residues. From germline, CDR1 is MNHNY and CDR2 SVGAGI (reference sequence). CDR3 in DNA: TGTGCCAGCAGCTCCCCCGCAGGGGGTAGCTACGAGCAGTACTTC. The encoded protein is CASSSPAGGSYEQYF.

The CDR3 DNA sequence: TGCGCCAGCAATCCAGGACAGGCCCGTAATTCACCCCTCCACTTT. Translation: CASNPGQARNSPLHF. The V gene is TRBV5-1, the J gene TRBJ1-6, with 7 bases aligning to TRBD1. Trimming took 6 bases from V and 6 from J; bases not matched to a gene: 9. Germline assignment: CDR1 SGHRS and CDR2 YFSETQ. The CDR3 contains 15 residues. The variable domain in full, with the rest retrieved from reference TRBV5-1 and TRBJ1-6, is KAGVTQTPRYLIKTRGQQVTLSCSPISGHRSVSWYQQTPGQGLQFLFEYFSETQRNKGNFPGRFSGRQFSNSRSEMNVSTLELGDSALYLCASNPGQARNSPLHFGNGTRLTVT.

V gene TRBV28 combines with J gene TRBJ1-2, with D possibly matching TRBD1 (6 bases). The V gene's germline CDR1 is MDHEN and CDR2 SYDVKM. The CDR3 runs 14 residues. V lost 6 bases to trimming and J lost 0 bases, with 11 bases between them. The CDR3 DNA is TGTGCCAGCAGCCGCCGGGGGCCTAACTATGGCTACACCTTC. Translating gives CASSRRGPNYGYTF.

The chain recombines TRBV29-1 with TRBJ2-1, with D hard to call. This CDR3 has 13 residues. Between the trimmed V and J ends, which lost 3 bases and 4 bases, there was a span of 10 bases. CDR1 SQVTM and CDR2 ANQGSEA come from the germline V gene. The CDR3 DNA reads TGCAGCGTTGACCGGTCCCGTTACAATGAGCAGTTCTTC. It encodes CSVDRSRYNEQFF.

V is TRBV4-3 and J is TRBJ2-7, with D perhaps matching TRBD1 or TRBD2 (5 bases each). In germline, CDR1 is LGHNA, CDR2 YSLEER. The V end lost 0 bases, the J end lost 2 bases, and 14 bases lay between the germline ends. The CDR3 runs to 16 residues. The chain's CDR3 is CASSQDRTGRAYEQYF. DNA for the CDR3: TGCGCCAGCAGCCAAGATCGGACGGGGCGGGCCTACGAGCAGTACTTC.

The chain is built from TRBV2 and TRBJ2-1; 10 bases fit TRBD2. The germline gives CDR1 SNHLY, CDR2 FYNNEI. Germline trimming cut 5 bases from V and 2 bases from J; bases unmatched to any gene: 9. The CDR3 contains 17 residues. The CDR3 nucleotides read TGTGCCAGCAGTCCCCTCAAAGCGGGGGGGGCCTACAATGAGCAGTTCTTC. Translating gives CASSPLKAGGAYNEQFF.

The chain is built from TRBV10-2 and TRBJ1-1; D call uncertain. The CDR3 sequence is 11 residues long. Trimming pared 6 bases from V and 6 bases from J, leaving 8 bases between. Germline-derived CDR1 and CDR2 are WSHSY and SAAADI. For the CDR3, the DNA is TGCGCCAGCAGGGTCACCTCTGAAGCTTTCTTT. As protein: CASRVTSEAFF.

The chain uses TRBV30 and TRBJ1-1, with D uncertain. CDR1 is GTSNPN, CDR2 SVGIG, per germline (reference sequence). V was cut by 0 bases and J by 4 bases, with 9 bases left in between. This CDR3 spans 13 amino acids. The CDR3 region has the DNA TGTGCCTGGAGTGTAACAGTTAGCACTGAAGCTTTCTTT. This sequence encodes CAWSVTVSTEAFF.

The V call is TRBV15, the J call TRBJ2-7; 7 bases line up with TRBD2. The V gene's germline CDR1 is LNHNV and CDR2 YYDKDF (reference sequence). The CDR3 has 14 amino acids. V shed 1 base and J 3 bases; nucleotides not matched to a gene: 3. CDR3 DNA sequence: TGTGCCACCAGCAGAGTCAGCGGGGACTACGAGCAGTACTTC. Amino acid sequence: CATSRVSGDYEQYF.

This chain connects TRBV6-5 to TRBJ2-1; D gene ambiguous. The CDR3 contains 15 residues. CDR1 and CDR2 from the germline V gene are MNHEY and SVGAGI. V lost 2 bases, J lost 0 bases, and 8 bases lay in between. The CDR3 region is CASSYTALSYNEQFF. The DNA for the CDR3 is TGTGCCAGCAGTTACACGGCCCTCTCCTACAATGAGCAGTTCTTC.

The V call is TRBV7-2, the J call TRBJ2-7; possibly TRBD1 or TRBD2 for D (6 bases each). The germline V gene has CDR1 SGHTA and CDR2 FQGNSA. V lost 2 bases to trimming and J lost 3 bases, with 17 bases between them. CDR3 length: 16 amino acids. CDR3 nucleotides: TGTGCCAGCAGCTTATTCGCCCCGGGGGCGAGCTACGAGCAGTACTTC. Translating gives CASSLFAPGASYEQYF.

The rearrangement uses TRBV28 and TRBJ2-5; the D gene is possibly TRBD1 (5 bases). The germline V gene has CDR1 MDHEN and CDR2 SYDVKM. This CDR3 is built from 12 residues. Between the trimmed V and J ends, which lost 5 bases and 9 bases, there was a span of 13 bases. CDR3: CASSILIGAQYF. The DNA for the CDR3 is TGTGCCAGCAGTATCCTAATAGGGGCCCAGTACTTC.

The V and J genes are TRBV2 and TRBJ1-4; D ambiguous. Germline values: CDR1 SNHLY, CDR2 FYNNEI. The CDR3 spans 13 residues. Between the trimmed V and J ends, which lost 7 bases and 5 bases, there was a span of 11 bases. The CDR3 region is CASIRRENEKLFF. DNA of the CDR3: TGTGCCAGCATCCGACGGGAGAATGAAAAACTGTTTTTT.

This chain joins TRBV27 and TRBJ1-2; the match to TRBD1 covers 12 bases. CDR1 is MNHEY and CDR2 is SMNVEV in the germline V gene (reference sequence). The CDR3 runs 18 residues. Trimming at V came to 2 bases and at J to 5 bases, leaving 12 bases not matched to a gene. CDR3 amino acids: CASSLAGGGQGALYGYTF. CDR3 nucleotides: TGTGCCAGCAGTTTAGCCGGTGGGGGACAGGGGGCTTTATATGGCTACACCTTC.

The V gene is TRBV28, the J gene TRBJ2-1, with TRBD2 identical over 7 bases. This CDR3 region has 17 residues. V lost 6 bases and J lost 3; bases outside the gene matches: 14. Germline CDR1 and CDR2: MDHEN and SYDVKM. The CDR3 here is CASRLGSIRDYYNEQFF. The CDR3 DNA reads as TGTGCCAGCAGGTTAGGATCTATCCGGGACTACTACAATGAGCAGTTCTTC.